This passage covers 23 T cell receptor beta chains from one sample sequenced in a study of long-term antiretroviral therapy in people with HIV (dated by TCRdb to about 2022). Sequencing of the TRB variable region was done with the immunoSEQ hsTCRB v3.0 assay at survey level resolution. The table comes from immuneACCESS by way of TCRdb, which keeps in-frame sequences with V and J called. Part of the clones is missing from these tables; in studies checked, under half for an unresolved V gene and the rest for unknown reasons. This sample lists about 29,000 clones; over 90% were detected once. Approximately 10% of the sample is held by the ten biggest clonotypes. This sample comprised unsorted PBMCs, obtained 6.2 years after starting antiretroviral therapy. Receptors originate from a man aged 35-49 years with HIV.

Only a few counts were recorded for this clone. The CDR3 DNA sequence: TGTGCCAGCAGCTTCGGCCCCCAGGAGCAGTACTTC. The encoded protein is CASSFGPQEQYF. The chain recombines TRBV7-2 with TRBJ2-7; unclear D gene. CDR3 size: 12 residues. Trimming took off 3 bases at V and 7 bases at J, with 10 bases between the two ends. CDR1 is SGHTA, CDR2 FQGNSA, per germline.

This chain joins TRBV7-2 and TRBJ2-1; TRBD2 agrees at 8 bases. The germline V gene has CDR1 SGHTA and CDR2 FQGNSA. This CDR3 is 15 amino acids long. J was trimmed by 7 bases and V by 2 bases; bases with no gene match: 7. CDR3 in amino acids: CASSLSQASGNEQFF. CDR3 DNA: TGTGCCAGCAGCTTAAGCCAGGCTAGCGGGAATGAGCAGTTCTTC.

The V call is TRBV7-2, the J call TRBJ2-7; TRBD1 agrees at 12 bases. Per the germline V gene, CDR1 is SGHTA and CDR2 is FQGNSA. V gave up 1 base and J gave up 4 bases; unmatched junction bases: 2. There are 15 residues in the CDR3. CDR3 residues: CASSLEGQGAYEQYF. CDR3 in DNA: TGTGCCAGCAGCTTAGAGGGACAGGGGGCTTACGAGCAGTACTTC.

This chain uses TRBV9 with TRBJ2-3; TRBD2 agrees at 7 bases. CDR1 SGDLS and CDR2 YYNGEE come from the germline V gene. This CDR3 is 14 amino acids long. Trimming removed 8 bases from V and 2 bases from J; junction bases left unmatched: 8. CDR3 loop: CARSPSGATDTQYF. The CDR3 region has the DNA TGTGCCAGATCCCCCAGCGGGGCCACAGATACGCAGTATTTT.

This chain links TRBV6-1 with TRBJ2-1; 7 nucleotides agree with TRBD1. CDR3 length equals 15 residues. The trim removed 6 bases at V and 2 bases at J, leaving 7 bases unmatched. CDR1 is MNHNS and CDR2 is SASEGT in the germline V gene. The CDR3: CASRRSGTAYNEQFF. CDR3 coding DNA: TGTGCCAGCAGGCGTTCCGGGACAGCCTACAATGAGCAGTTCTTC.

J is TRBJ2-2 and V is TRBV12-5; TRBD2 matches 8 bases. V lost 7 bases and J lost 5; bases outside the gene matches: 12. This CDR3 contains 16 residues. From germline, CDR1 is LGHNT and CDR2 FRNRAP. The DNA of the CDR3 is TGTGCTAGTGACGCGATCGGGGGGGCGAGGACCGGGGAGCTGTTTTTT. As protein: CASDAIGGARTGELFF.

This clone was detected only once. This chain connects TRBV30 to TRBJ1-1; no firm D call. The V gene lost 1 base and the J gene lost 1 base, with 7 bases spanning the gap. Per the germline V gene, CDR1 is GTSNPN and CDR2 is SVGIG (reference sequence). The CDR3 is 13 amino acids. The CDR3 DNA reads as TGTGCCTGGAGTGACTCAGGGAACACTGAAGCTTTCTTT. Translated: CAWSDSGNTEAFF.

The rearrangement joins TRBV5-4 to TRBJ1-1; D may be TRBD1 (5 bases). The CDR3 loop spans 13 amino acids. With 1 base removed from V and 6 bases from J, the gap between germline ends came to 10 bases. CDR1 SGHNT and CDR2 YYREEE come from the germline V gene (reference sequence). Here the CDR3 DNA reads TGTGCCAGCAGCTTGAGGGGTAAGGCTGAAGCTTTCTTT. It codes for CASSLRGKAEAFF.

J is TRBJ2-5 and V is TRBV10-2; TRBD2 might be the D (5 bases). Trimming pared 6 bases from V and 7 bases from J, leaving 12 bases between. Germline V lookup: CDR1 WSHSY, CDR2 SAAADI. This CDR3 has 12 residues. The CDR3 sequence is CASRTTSSTQYF. The CDR3 region has the DNA TGCGCCAGCAGAACCACTAGTTCGACCCAGTACTTC.

Of note for this clone: Its ends do not fully match the called genes, so a read error is possible. V and J are TRBV29-1 and TRBJ2-7; no clear D. The CDR3 runs to 13 residues. CDR1 SQVTM and CDR2 ANQGSEA come from the germline V gene. The CDR3 DNA sequence: TGCAGCGTGGAAGGTTACAGCTCCTACGAGCAGTACTTC. This encodes CSVEGYSSYEQYF.

The rearrangement joins TRBV7-8 to TRBJ1-6; 10 nucleotides align to TRBD1. The V segment lost 1 base and the J segment 15 bases; nucleotides outside the gene matches: 3. The CDR3 has 13 amino acids. Per germline, CDR1 SGHVS and CDR2 FQNEAQ. CDR3 DNA: TGTGCCAGCAGCTTAGGGGGACAGGGGCACCTCCACTTT. Its translation is CASSLGGQGHLHF.

V is TRBV15 and J is TRBJ2-6, with D perhaps TRBD1 (5 bases). The CDR3 is 18 amino acids. Germline V gene lookup returns CDR1 LNHNV and CDR2 YYDKDF (reference sequence). Trimming shortened V by 1 base and J by 0 bases, and 13 bases separated the two germline ends. The CDR3 loop reads CATSRAPTGPSGANVLTF. CDR3 bases: TGTGCCACCAGCAGAGCGCCCACAGGACCCTCTGGGGCCAACGTCCTGACTTTC.

V gene TRBV7-2 combines with J gene TRBJ1-1, with D perhaps matching TRBD1 (6 bases). Looked up from germline, CDR1 is SGHTA and CDR2 is FQGNSA. Deletions cut 5 bases from V and 3 bases from J, with 22 bases between. CDR3 length: 17 residues. CDR3 nucleotide sequence: TGTGCCAGCAGCCCTAGGGGCATAAGGGGGGGAGACACTGAAGCTTTCTTT. It specifies CASSPRGIRGGDTEAFF.

The rearrangement uses TRBV7-9 and TRBJ2-5, with D maybe TRBD2 (5 bases). Trimming shortened V by 6 bases and J by 3 bases, and 11 bases separated the two germline ends. Germline V gene sequence: CDR1 SEHNR, CDR2 FQNEAQ (reference sequence). The CDR3 sequence is 13 residues long. CDR3 protein: CASRGREKETQYF. In nucleotides, the CDR3 is TGTGCCAGCAGAGGACGGGAAAAAGAGACCCAGTACTTC.

CDR3 amino acids: CAWREMRNSGNTIYF. The DNA of the CDR3 is TGTGCCTGGAGAGAGATGCGGAACTCTGGAAACACCATATATTTT. The rearrangement uses TRBV30 and TRBJ1-3; D not resolved. The V gene's germline CDR1 is GTSNPN and CDR2 SVGIG (reference sequence). Trimming removed 3 bases at V and 0 bases at J, with 12 bases between. The CDR3 spans 15 residues. The variable domain in full, completed from reference TRBV30 and TRBJ1-3, reads SQTIHQWPATLVQPVGSPLSLECTVEGTSNPNLYWYRQAAGRGLQLLFYSVGIGQISSEVPQNLSASRPQDRQFILSSKKLLLSDSGFYLCAWREMRNSGNTIYFGEGSWLTVV.

The V gene is TRBV5-6, the J gene TRBJ2-7, with 9 bases identical to TRBD2. Germline CDR1 reads SGHDT; CDR2 reads YYEEEE. The CDR3 sequence is 16 residues long. Trimming took 6 bases from V and 4 from J; bases not matched to a gene: 14. The CDR3 loop is CASTSVVAGVLYEQYF. The CDR3 coding sequence is TGTGCCAGCACTTCGGTTGTAGCGGGAGTATTGTACGAGCAGTACTTC.

The chain uses TRBV5-1 and TRBJ1-6; D possibly corresponds to TRBD1 (5 bases). Germline lookup yields CDR1 SGHRS and CDR2 YFSETQ. Trimming cost V 2 bases and J 0 bases, with 15 bases left between them. The CDR3 loop spans 18 amino acids. The CDR3 DNA is TGCGCCAGCAGCTTTACCGGGACTGCTAGCTCCTATAATTCACCCCTCCACTTT. Its protein is CASSFTGTASSYNSPLHF.

V gene TRBV7-2 combines with J gene TRBJ2-3, with D unclear. The CDR3 extends over 13 amino acids. Trimming stripped 3 bases from V and 1 base from J, with 5 bases between. Germline V gene sequence: CDR1 SGHTA, CDR2 FQGNSA. In nucleotides, the CDR3 is TGTGCCAGCAGCTTGGACGGCACAGATACGCAGTATTTT. It is translated as CASSLDGTDTQYF.

The V gene is TRBV2, the J gene TRBJ2-1; the D gene could be TRBD1 or TRBD2 (6 bases each). In germline, CDR1 is SNHLY, CDR2 FYNNEI. Trimming took off 8 bases at V and 6 bases at J, with 8 bases between the two ends. The CDR3 runs to 11 residues. The CDR3 DNA sequence: TGTGCCAGCGGGGGGCCCAATGAGCAGTTCTTC. Residues: CASGGPNEQFF.

The chain employs TRBV19 and TRBJ2-3; 10 positions agree with TRBD1. The CDR3 runs to 14 residues. Unmatched junction bases numbered 5, after V lost 6 bases and J lost 5 bases. Germline V CDR1 and CDR2: LNHDA, SQIVND (reference sequence). This CDR3 reads CASRRQGAEDTQYF. In nucleotides, the CDR3 is TGTGCCAGTAGACGACAGGGGGCGGAAGATACGCAGTATTTT.

This clone was seen just once. Written as DNA, the CDR3 is TGTGCCAGCAGTGAGGCCACCCAGGGTACGCAGTATTTT. This sequence encodes CASSEATQGTQYF. V and J are TRBV2 and TRBJ2-3, with D tentatively TRBD1 (5 bases). The CDR3 sequence is 13 residues long. Trimming shortened V by 3 bases and J by 8 bases, and 12 bases separated the two germline ends. Looked up from germline, CDR1 is SNHLY and CDR2 is FYNNEI.

V is TRBV6-5 and J is TRBJ1-1; tentative D call: TRBD1 (5 bases). There are 14 residues in the CDR3. CDR1 and CDR2 (germline): MNHEY, SVGAGI. V shed 8 bases and J shed 4 bases, with 17 bases lying between them. DNA of the CDR3: TGTGCCAGCGCCGACAGTACCTCGGGCACTGAAGCTTTCTTT. It is translated as CASADSTSGTEAFF.

This chain joins TRBV5-6 and TRBJ2-1, with 9 positions matching TRBD2. From germline, CDR1 is SGHDT and CDR2 YYEEEE. Losses at the gene ends were 4 bases for V and 7 bases for J; bases not matched to a gene: 12. The CDR3 has 16 amino acids. The CDR3 here is CASSLPPSGKENEQFF. The CDR3 region has the DNA TGTGCCAGCAGCCTGCCCCCTAGCGGGAAGGAAAATGAGCAGTTCTTC.